This is a list of T cell receptor beta chains from one sample in a study of blood T cell repertoires in COVID-19. TCRdb's table, derived via immunoSEQ multiplex PCR, lists solely in-frame clones and lacks some. This table has approximately 110,000 clones, 92% appearing once. Sequenced input: peripheral blood. These receptors all come from a man aged 50 or older with COVID-19, enrolled during active disease. CDR3s leave out the opening cysteine and the closing phenylalanine or tryptophan.

>TRBJ2-3|TRBV7-2
ASSLVSPSGRAAADTQY
>TRBJ1-4|TRBV10-3
AISQTGDNEKLF
>TRBJ1-1|TRBV4-1
ASSFPGEGRSAF
>TRBJ2-3|TRBV9
ASSPTSGPDTQY
>TRBJ2-3|TRBV7-2
ASSLVGAPGDTQY
>TRBJ1-4|TRBV28
ASSLLAGSDEKLF
>TRBJ2-3|TRBV12-5
ASGSWPKTDTQY
>TRBJ1-2|TRBV18
ASSPGQHYGYT
>TRBJ1-6|TRBV5-8
ASSLARDRSNSPLH
>TRBJ2-7|TRBV7-8
ASSLVQGYNEQY
>TRBJ2-1|TRBV11-3
ASSLTSGKYNEQF
>TRBJ2-2|TRBV12-5
ASGVGDRGTGELF
>TRBJ2-5|TRBV7-6
ASSLRAGGPETQY
>TRBJ1-1|TRBV4-3
ASSQEPDSRAF
>TRBJ1-1|TRBV6-5
ASSPQWEGEAF
>TRBJ2-3|TRBV2
ASRKSREGQPTDTQY
>TRBJ2-1|TRBV3-1/TRBV3-2
ASSHRVNEQF
>TRBJ1-2|TRBV7-2
ASSLGQGRYGYT
>TRBJ1-2|TRBV6-6
ASRGDRWADGYT
>TRBJ1-6|TRBV12-3/TRBV12-4
ASSPGVTSPLH
>TRBJ1-1|TRBV18
ASSPIGDTEAF
>TRBJ2-5|TRBV5-6
ASSGTSLTQETQY
>TRBJ1-1|TRBV18
ASSPSDRSEAF
>TRBJ2-1|TRBV9
ASSVAKDEQF
>TRBJ2-3|TRBV28
ASSPGLAGGPTDTQY
>TRBJ1-3|TRBV7-2
ASSLGTGSGNTIY
>TRBJ1-2|TRBV30
AWRGGRSYGYT
>TRBJ2-4|TRBV4-3
ASSQDCGPKAIQY
>TRBJ2-3|TRBV2
ASRLTGDTQY
>TRBJ1-4|TRBV27
ASRKLTGMSEKLF
>TRBJ2-4|TRBV30
AWKYTELAKNIQY
>TRBJ2-7|TRBV6-6
ASSDRGVEQY
>TRBJ2-7|TRBV5-1
ASSPTGEGYEQY
>TRBJ1-2|TRBV5-1
ASSSRQGSYGYT
>TRBJ2-1|TRBV27
ASRKVRPGTSGRAPNEQF
>TRBJ2-1|TRBV30
AWSPGRTSGFENEQF
>TRBJ2-2|TRBV7-3
ASSLGSVAGELF
>TRBJ2-3|TRBV7-6
ASSLAVAGQGADTQY
>TRBJ1-2|TRBV10-3
AISDTGQGADGYT
>TRBJ2-3|TRBV3-1/TRBV3-2
ASSQEMGLAMADTQY
>TRBJ2-5|TRBV7-2
ASSLGTSGAQETQY
>TRBJ1-1|TRBV29-1
SVEKGVGTEAF
>TRBJ2-2|TRBV6-5
ASRPGQANTGELF
>TRBJ2-5|TRBV7-6
ASSQGLAGGTQETQY
>TRBJ2-3|TRBV20-1
SASILAGGDTQY
>TRBJ1-1|TRBV18
ASSQRDRDTEAF
>TRBJ2-1|TRBV7-9
ASSLGETSGNNEQF
>TRBJ1-3|TRBV7-8
ASSLRVGGRSGNTIY
>TRBJ2-1|TRBV5-1
ASSYGLAGGGDEQF
>TRBJ2-1|TRBV30
AWRAGGQGAYEQF
>TRBJ1-4|TRBV5-1
ASRWGGTSTNEKLF
>TRBJ2-7|TRBV6-5
ASGRSDPYEQY
>TRBJ1-3|TRBV19
ASKDNGNTIY
>TRBJ2-1|TRBV28
ASSLTAGGFGGNEQF
>TRBJ2-3|TRBV10-3
AAAGLAGASTDTQY
>TRBJ1-2|TRBV7-9
ASSEQLGPEGYT
>TRBJ2-5|TRBV27
ASSPSKRVQETQY